The 15 T cell receptor beta chains given below trace back to one sample, sequenced in a study of OX40 agonist ivuxolimab in advanced cancers. Clones were read by immunoSEQ multiplex PCR, and TCRdb kept only the in-frame ones, dropping some. The sample yields 35,000 to 45,000 clones, about 79% seen once. The sample here was CD4+ or CD8+ T cells sorted from blood, taken in a trial of the OX40 agonist ivuxolimab. All receptors derive from an adult with an advanced solid tumor such as melanoma, head and neck, liver or kidney cancer.

The gene calls are TRBV4-3 and TRBJ1-1; D is perhaps TRBD1 (6 bases). Germline CDR1 reads LGHNA; CDR2 reads YSLEER. The CDR3 is 17 amino acids. V shed 0 bases and J shed 0 bases, with 14 bases lying between them. The CDR3 protein is CASSQELAGVLNTEAFF. In DNA form, the CDR3 reads TGCGCCAGCAGCCAAGAACTGGCAGGGGTATTGAACACTGAAGCTTTCTTT.

The chain carries TRBV2 and TRBJ2-7, with 9 bases identical to TRBD1. V trimming: 7 bases; J trimming: 1 base; junction bases outside the gene matches: 5. Germline CDR1 is SNHLY and CDR2 is FYNNEI. This CDR3 has 14 residues. In DNA form, the CDR3 reads TGTGCCAGCACTCCGACAGGGGGATCCTACGAGCAGTACTTC. It encodes CASTPTGGSYEQYF.

About this clone: The conserved closing phenylalanine or tryptophan is absent in this CDR3, likely reflecting a read error. V is TRBV19 and J is TRBJ1-1; D remains unclear. Germline V gives CDR1 LNHDA, CDR2 SQIVND (reference sequence). The ends were cut back, 5 bases at V and 7 bases at J, with 23 bases in the middle. The CDR3 covers 16 residues. Here the CDR3 DNA reads TGTGCCAGTAGTTCGGACCCGGACGGGAGGAAGGGTGAAGCTTTCCTT. It codes for CASSSDPDGRKGEAFL.

The chain couples TRBV9 to TRBJ2-7; TRBD1 might be the D (6 bases). Trimming took 1 base from V and 2 from J, leaving 13 bases between them. The CDR3 runs to 15 residues. The germline gives CDR1 SGDLS, CDR2 YYNGEE. The CDR3: CASSVRADRPYEQYF. The DNA for the CDR3 is TGTGCCAGCAGCGTAAGAGCCGACAGGCCCTACGAGCAGTACTTC.

The V gene is TRBV7-2, the J gene TRBJ2-5, with 7 bases identical to TRBD1. This CDR3 contains 14 residues. Looked up from germline, CDR1 is SGHTA and CDR2 is FQGNSA. V was clipped by 1 base and J by 5 bases; unmatched bases: 4. CDR3 nucleotide sequence: TGTGCCAGCAGCTTAGAGGGGGCGTGGGAGACCCAGTACTTC. It yields the protein CASSLEGAWETQYF.

This rearrangement joins TRBV25-1 to TRBJ2-1, with D unresolved. This CDR3 comprises 14 residues. From germline, CDR1 is MGHDK and CDR2 SYGVNS. V shed 6 bases and J shed 7 bases, with 16 bases lying between them. CDR3 nucleotide sequence: TGTGCCAGCAGCGGATCTAAAGTATGGAATGAGCAGTTCTTC. It encodes CASSGSKVWNEQFF.

The J gene is TRBJ2-2, the V gene TRBV14, with 8 bases matching TRBD2. The V and J ends lost 5 bases and 4 bases, in that order; junction bases with no gene match: 12. The CDR3 runs to 17 residues. Germline assignment: CDR1 SGHDN and CDR2 FVKESK. CDR3 sequence reads: CASSSPIGGRRTGELFF. The CDR3 nucleotides are TGTGCCAGCAGCTCGCCGATAGGCGGGAGGCGCACCGGGGAGCTGTTTTTT.

A remark on this clone: Other DNA sequences within the sample encode an identical CDR3. This chain links TRBV5-1 with TRBJ2-5; TRBD2 might be the D (6 bases). The germline gives CDR1 SGHRS, CDR2 YFSETQ. This CDR3 has 13 residues. The V gene lost 4 bases and the J gene lost 1 base, with 8 bases spanning the gap. The chain's CDR3 is CASSLGGQETQYF. The DNA of the CDR3 is TGCGCCAGCAGCCTCGGGGGCCAAGAGACCCAGTACTTC.

This sequence joins TRBV4-3 and TRBJ1-3; possibly TRBD1 for D (6 bases). Germline V gene sequence: CDR1 LGHNA, CDR2 YSLEER. The CDR3 sequence is 16 residues long. Trimming removed 1 base at V and 1 base at J, with 11 bases between. Here the CDR3 DNA reads TGCGCCAGCAGCCAAGCAGGCACAGGGTCTGGAAACACCATATATTTT. Protein sequence: CASSQAGTGSGNTIYF.

J is TRBJ2-3 and V is TRBV6-5; D remains ambiguous. Germline V gene lookup returns CDR1 MNHEY and CDR2 SVGAGI. This CDR3 is 14 amino acids long. V was shortened by 2 bases and J by 1 base, with 7 bases between the two germline ends. Here the CDR3 reads CASSYGVGTDTQYF. The CDR3 bases are TGTGCCAGCAGTTACGGCGTAGGCACAGATACGCAGTATTTT.

V usage is TRBV29-1 and J usage is TRBJ2-5; D is perhaps TRBD1 (6 bases). Trimming left V 6 bases short and J 2 bases short, with 10 bases between. The CDR3 length is 12 residues. Germline V gene sequence: CDR1 SQVTM, CDR2 ANQGSEA. CDR3 DNA sequence: TGCAGCGTCCAGGGGCTTCAAGAGACCCAGTACTTC. This codes for CSVQGLQETQYF.

The chain carries TRBV7-6 and TRBJ2-7; a weak D match, TRBD2 (6 bases). The CDR3 has 14 amino acids. Germline V gives CDR1 SGHVS, CDR2 FNYEAQ. Trimming left V 3 bases short and J 3 bases short, with 12 bases between. The CDR3 region has the DNA TGTGCCAGCAGCTTTATGGGGGGTAACTACGAGCAGTACTTC. It translates to CASSFMGGNYEQYF.

CDR3 DNA: TGTGCCAGCAGCTTTACGGGGGGGCCCGACGAGCAGTACTTC. This sequence encodes CASSFTGGPDEQYF. The chain is built from TRBV9 and TRBJ2-7; 8 bases agree with TRBD2. V was clipped by 4 bases and J by 5 bases; unmatched bases: 8. CDR3 size: 14 residues. CDR1 is SGDLS and CDR2 is YYNGEE in the germline V gene.

The chain carries TRBV30 and TRBJ1-2; tentative D call: TRBD1 (6 bases). The germline V gene has CDR1 GTSNPN and CDR2 SVGIG (reference sequence). With 3 bases removed from V and 2 bases from J, the gap between germline ends came to 7 bases. CDR3 length equals 12 residues. The CDR3 here is CAWRQGNYGYTF. The DNA of the CDR3 is TGTGCCTGGAGACAGGGCAACTATGGCTACACCTTC.

The rearrangement links TRBV4-3 to TRBJ2-7, with D perhaps matching TRBD2 (6 bases). CDR3 length equals 15 residues. Germline CDR1 and CDR2: LGHNA and YSLEER. V lost 0 bases, J lost 2 bases, and 11 bases lay in between. The CDR3 sequence: CASSQDRGTTYEQYF. CDR3 DNA sequence: TGCGCCAGCAGCCAAGACCGCGGGACCACCTACGAGCAGTACTTC.